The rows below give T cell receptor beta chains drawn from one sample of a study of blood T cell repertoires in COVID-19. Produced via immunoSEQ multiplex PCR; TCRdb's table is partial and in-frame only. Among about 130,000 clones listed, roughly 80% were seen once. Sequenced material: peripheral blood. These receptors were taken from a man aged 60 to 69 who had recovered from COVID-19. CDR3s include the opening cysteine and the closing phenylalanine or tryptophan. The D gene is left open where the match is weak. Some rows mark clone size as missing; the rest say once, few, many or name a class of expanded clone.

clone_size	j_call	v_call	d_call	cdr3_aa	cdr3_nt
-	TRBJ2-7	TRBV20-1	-	CSAKPGHEQYF	TGCAGTGCCAAACCTGGGCACGAGCAGTACTTC
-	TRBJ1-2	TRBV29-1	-	CSVEVTENYGYTF	TGCAGCGTTGAAGTTACTGAGAACTATGGCTACACCTTC
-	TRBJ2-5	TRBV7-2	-	CASSLAGLLETQYF	TGTGCCAGCAGCTTAGCGGGACTCTTAGAGACCCAGTACTTC
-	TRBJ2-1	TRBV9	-	CASSAGQTFNEQFF	TGTGCCAGCAGTGCCGGACAGACTTTCAATGAGCAGTTCTTC
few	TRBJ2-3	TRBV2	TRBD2	CASSEWREKRGGTQYF	TGTGCCAGCAGTGAATGGCGGGAGAAGCGGGGAGGTACGCAGTATTTT
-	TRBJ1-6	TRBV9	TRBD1	CASSAVGQANSPLHF	TGTGCCAGCAGCGCAGTGGGACAGGCGAATTCACCCCTCCACTTT
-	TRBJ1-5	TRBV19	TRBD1	CASSPETGGIRDQPQHF	TGTGCCAGTAGTCCAGAGACAGGGGGAATACGAGATCAGCCCCAGCATTTT
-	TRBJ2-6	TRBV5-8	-	CASSLLPGANVLTF	TGTGCCAGCAGCCTCCTCCCCGGGGCCAACGTCCTGACTTTC
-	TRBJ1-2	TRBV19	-	CASSARGSYGYTF	TGTGCCAGTAGTGCCCGAGGCAGCTATGGCTACACCTTC
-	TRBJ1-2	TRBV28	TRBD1	CASNEQGAFYGYTF	TGTGCCAGCAATGAACAGGGGGCTTTCTATGGCTACACCTTC
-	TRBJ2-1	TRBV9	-	CASSPLGGRNEQFF	TGTGCCAGCAGCCCCCTGGGGGGGCGAAATGAGCAGTTCTTC
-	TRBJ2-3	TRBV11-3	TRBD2	CASSSSGGKNTDTQYF	TGTGCCAGCAGTTCTAGCGGGGGGAAAAACACAGATACGCAGTATTTT
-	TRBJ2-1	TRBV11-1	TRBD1	CASSFGQGTYNEQFF	TGTGCCAGCAGCTTCGGACAGGGTACCTACAATGAGCAGTTCTTC
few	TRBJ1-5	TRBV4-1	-	CASSQERGPRSQPQHF	TGCGCCAGCAGCCAAGAAAGGGGTCCCAGATCCCAGCCCCAGCATTTT
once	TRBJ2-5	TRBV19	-	CASSKSLSWETQYF	TGTGCCAGTAGTAAATCACTATCCTGGGAGACCCAGTACTTC
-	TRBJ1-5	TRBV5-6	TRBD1	CASSLATGTQPQHF	TGTGCCAGCAGCTTGGCGACAGGGACTCAGCCCCAGCATTTT
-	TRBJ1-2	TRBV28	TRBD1	CASSTTGGDTYGYTF	TGTGCCAGCAGTACTACAGGGGGCGACACCTATGGCTACACCTTC
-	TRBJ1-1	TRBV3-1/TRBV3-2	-	CASSQQQGNTEAFF	TGTGCCAGCAGCCAGCAACAGGGGAACACTGAAGCTTTCTTT
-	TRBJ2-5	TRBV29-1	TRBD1	CSVAGGEGQETQYF	TGCAGCGTTGCAGGGGGAGAGGGACAAGAGACCCAGTACTTC
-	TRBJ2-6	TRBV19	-	CASSMGPPGANVLTF	TGTGCCAGTAGTATGGGGCCTCCTGGGGCCAACGTCCTGACTTTC
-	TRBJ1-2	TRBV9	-	CASSVAGGNYGYTF	TGTGCCAGCAGCGTAGCTGGAGGGAACTATGGCTACACCTTC
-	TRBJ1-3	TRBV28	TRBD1	CASSSSPRQGGNTIYF	TGTGCCAGCAGTTCTTCCCCCCGACAGGGGGGAAACACCATATATTTT
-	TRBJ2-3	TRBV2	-	CASSVQVLTDTQYF	TGTGCCAGCAGTGTTCAGGTCCTCACAGATACGCAGTATTTT
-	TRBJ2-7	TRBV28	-	CASLTGTYEQYF	TGTGCCAGCTTGACGGGGACCTACGAGCAGTACTTC
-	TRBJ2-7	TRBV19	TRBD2	CASSQLGTTREQYF	TGTGCCAGTAGTCAACTCGGGACTACTAGGGAGCAGTACTTC
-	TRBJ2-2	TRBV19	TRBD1	CASRGQTNTGELFF	TGTGCCAGCCGGGGACAGACGAACACCGGGGAGCTGTTTTTT
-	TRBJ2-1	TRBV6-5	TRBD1	CASREGQGNYNEQFF	TGTGCCAGCAGGGAGGGACAGGGCAACTACAATGAGCAGTTCTTC
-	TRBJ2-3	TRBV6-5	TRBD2	CASSWTSGGITDTQYF	TGTGCCAGCAGTTGGACTAGCGGGGGGATCACAGATACGCAGTATTTT
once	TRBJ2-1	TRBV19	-	CASSIGATFEQFF	TGTGCCAGTAGTATTGGGGCTACGTTTGAGCAGTTCTTC
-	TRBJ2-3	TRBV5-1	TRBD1	CASSGRTGADTQYF	TGCGCCAGCAGCGGACGGACAGGGGCAGATACGCAGTATTTT
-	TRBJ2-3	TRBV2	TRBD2	CASGAERRSGVGDTQYF	TGTGCCAGTGGGGCGGAAAGGAGGAGCGGGGTTGGAGATACGCAGTATTTT
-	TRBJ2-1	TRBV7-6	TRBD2	CASSLGGAGDPGNEQFF	TGTGCCAGCAGCTTAGGCGGAGCGGGAGACCCAGGCAATGAGCAGTTCTTC
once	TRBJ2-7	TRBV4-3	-	CASSQDPQPLGEQYF	TGCGCCAGCAGCCAAGACCCCCAACCCCTCGGCGAGCAGTACTTC
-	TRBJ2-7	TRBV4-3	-	CASSQGEGGTHEQYF	TGCGCCAGCAGCCAAGGGGAGGGGGGGACCCACGAGCAGTACTTC
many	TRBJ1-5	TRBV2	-	CASSEVTADQPQHF	TGTGCCAGCAGTGAAGTTACAGCAGATCAGCCCCAGCATTTT
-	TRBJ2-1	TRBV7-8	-	CASSLYGGYNEQFF	TGTGCCAGCAGCTTATACGGTGGTTACAATGAGCAGTTCTTC
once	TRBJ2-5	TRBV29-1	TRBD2	CSVEDLRTSGGPSETQYF	TGCAGCGTTGAAGATCTACGGACTAGCGGGGGGCCCTCGGAGACCCAGTACTTC